This TCR beta chain was sequenced for a study of shared clonotypes between healthy human individuals. Study outcomes and limitations: Expectations were that clonotype sharing among donors would be affected by sequencing depth.

Trimming shortened V by 4 bases and J by 5 bases, and 9 bases separated the two germline ends. CDR3 length: 12 residues. Per the germline V gene, CDR1 is SGHRS and CDR2 is YFSETQ. In the source study's methods: From ImmunoSEQ came sequences covering only the junction and carrying no quality scores, so filtering differed. Here immunoSEQ multiplex PCR was the method, and the copy in TCRdb shows in-frame clones only, minus some. V, J and clone size are those of that table, while D and trimming were read from the DNA. The top ten hold 0.1% to 0.15% of the sample, which has just over 2,000,000 clones, 90% to 95% seen once. A word on this clone: Its antigen is still unknown.

The sample taken for sequencing was naive CD4+ T cells sorted from blood. Subset meaning: CD45RA+ positively selected. The gene calls are TRBV5-1 and TRBJ1-2; D unclear. The sequence came from a man in his late teens or twenties in good health. For the CDR3, the DNA is TGCGCCAGCAGCCCGGACGCATATGGCTACACCTTC. It yields the protein CASSPDAYGYTF.